Sequencing of this TCR beta chain was carried out in a study of a mutant IDH1 vaccine in newly diagnosed glioma. Study as a whole: Those enrolled had earlier been treated with radiotherapy, temozolomide, or both, mostly both. Findings and caveats of the study: Vaccine-induced responses were seen in roughly 93% of patients, spanning several MHC alleles.

The time point denotes: baseline, week 1 (first vaccination visit). Treatment given: pre-vaccination baseline after standard-of-care therapy. This CDR3 has 12 amino acids. Unmatched junction bases numbered 2, after V lost 3 bases and J lost 7 bases. Germline loops: CDR1 KGHSH, CDR2 LQKENI. Libraries were prepared by immunoSEQ multiplex PCR; TCRdb keeps only in-frame clonotypes and omits some of them. The repertoire holds roughly 70,000 clones, with 86% as singletons. Details on this clone: Its specificity is unknown.

This receptor was obtained from a man aged 25 to 40 with glioma. The sample was PBMCs, taken from a glioma patient treated with radiotherapy, temozolomide or both. V usage is TRBV18 and J usage is TRBJ1-1; 7 nucleotides line up with TRBD1. CDR3 in amino acids: CASSPQGGEAFF. The DNA of the CDR3 is TGTGCCAGCTCACCTCAGGGGGGTGAAGCTTTCTTT.